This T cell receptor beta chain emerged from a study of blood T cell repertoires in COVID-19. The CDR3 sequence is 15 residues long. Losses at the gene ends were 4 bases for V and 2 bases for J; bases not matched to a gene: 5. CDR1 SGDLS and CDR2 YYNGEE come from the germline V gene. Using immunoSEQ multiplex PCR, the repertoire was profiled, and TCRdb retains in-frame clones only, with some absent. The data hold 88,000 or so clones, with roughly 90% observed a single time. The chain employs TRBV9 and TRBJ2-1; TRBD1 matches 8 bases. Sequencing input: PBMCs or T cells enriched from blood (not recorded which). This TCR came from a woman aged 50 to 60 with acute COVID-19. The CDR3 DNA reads TGTGCCAGCAGCTCTCGACAGGGGCCCTACAATGAGCAGTTCTTC. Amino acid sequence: CASSSRQGPYNEQFF.